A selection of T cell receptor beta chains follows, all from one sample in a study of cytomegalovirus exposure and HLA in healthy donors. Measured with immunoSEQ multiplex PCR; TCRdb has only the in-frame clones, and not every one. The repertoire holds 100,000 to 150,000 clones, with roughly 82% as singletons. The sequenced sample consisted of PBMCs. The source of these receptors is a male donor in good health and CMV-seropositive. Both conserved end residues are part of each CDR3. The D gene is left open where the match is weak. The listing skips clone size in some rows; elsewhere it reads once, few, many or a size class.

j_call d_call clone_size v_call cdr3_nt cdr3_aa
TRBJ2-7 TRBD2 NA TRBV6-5 TGTGCCAGCAGTTACGACGCGGGGGCCTACGAGCAGTACTTC CASSYDAGAYEQYF
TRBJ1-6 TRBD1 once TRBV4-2 TGTGCCAGCAGCCAAGCCAACAGGGGTTCCTATAATTCACCCCTCCACTTT CASSQANRGSYNSPLHF
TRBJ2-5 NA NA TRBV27 TGTGCCAGCAGCAAATACCCCAGACTAGAACAAGAGACCCAGTACTTC CASSKYPRLEQETQYF
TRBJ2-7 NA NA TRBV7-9 TGTTCCAGCAGCTCAACTCCCTACGAGCAGTACTTC CSSSSTPYEQYF
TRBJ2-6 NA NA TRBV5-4 TGTGCCAGCAGCTTGGTCCTTGGGGCCTCTGGGGCCAACGTCCTGACTTTC CASSLVLGASGANVLTF
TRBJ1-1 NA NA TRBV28 TGTGCCAGCAGCCTGGCTGGCACTGAAGCTTTCTTT CASSLAGTEAFF
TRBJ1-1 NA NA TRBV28 TGTGCCAGCAGTTACCGGGGGGAAGCTTTCTTT CASSYRGEAFF
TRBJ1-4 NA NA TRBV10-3 TGTGCCACCAGGAGGGACTCAGATGGGGAAAAACTGTTTTTT CATRRDSDGEKLFF
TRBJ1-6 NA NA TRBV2 TGTGCCAGCAGTGGCACAGGCCGAAATTCACCCCTCCACTTT CASSGTGRNSPLHF
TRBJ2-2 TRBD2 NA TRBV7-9 TGTGCCAGCAGCCCCGGACTAGGTTTAGAGGAGCTGTTTTTT CASSPGLGLEELFF
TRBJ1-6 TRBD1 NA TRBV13 TGTGCCAGCAGCCCCCGGAGTCGAAGGACAGGGTTGGATTCACCCCTCCACTTT CASSPRSRRTGLDSPLHF
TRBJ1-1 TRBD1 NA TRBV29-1 TGCAGCGTTGAAGCCGGGACAGGGAACACTGAAGCTTTCTTT CSVEAGTGNTEAFF
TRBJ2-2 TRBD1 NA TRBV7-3 TGTGCCAGCAGCTCCCCAGGGGGCGCAAAACGGGAGCTGTTTTTT CASSSPGGAKRELFF
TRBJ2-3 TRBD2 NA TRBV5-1 TGCGCCAGCAGCCCTGGACTAGCGGGATATAGCACAGATACGCAGTATTTT CASSPGLAGYSTDTQYF
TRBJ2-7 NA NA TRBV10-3 TGTGCCAGCAGTTATAGGGACAACTCCTACGAGCAGTACTTC CASSYRDNSYEQYF
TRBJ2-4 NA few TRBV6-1 TGTGCCAGCCAACAGGGATGGGAAGACAGTCAGTACTTC CASQQGWEDSQYF